This T cell receptor (beta chain) was documented in a study of T-cell reconstitution after alpha-beta-depleted transplantation in children. Study findings and constraints: Expanded graft clones, several hundred of them, were reportedly the source of alpha-beta T cells about two months after transplant.

Note on this clonotype: Its antigen is unidentified.

With V trimmed by 2 bases and J by 8 bases, 1 base remained unmatched. Germline-derived CDR1 and CDR2 are MDHEN and SYDVKM. The CDR3 consists of 12 residues. Unique molecular identifiers were used to barcode this TCRbeta library. TCRdb re-called the PCR reads with MiXCR, one entry per CDR3 protein. Of hundreds of thousands of distinct CDR3 sequences listed, 17% are singletons. The rearrangement links TRBV28 to TRBJ1-1; 8 bases are shared with TRBD1. The source was PBMCs, mostly from graft donor cells, collected 360 days after TCRalphabeta/CD19-depleted stem cell transplant. The source is a male patient aged 2-15 years who had a stem cell transplant for acute lymphoblastic leukemia, so the T cells may come from the graft donor. The chain's CDR3 is CASSLPGGEAFF. The DNA for the CDR3 is TGTGCCAGCAGTTTACCAGGGGGCGAAGCTTTCTTT.